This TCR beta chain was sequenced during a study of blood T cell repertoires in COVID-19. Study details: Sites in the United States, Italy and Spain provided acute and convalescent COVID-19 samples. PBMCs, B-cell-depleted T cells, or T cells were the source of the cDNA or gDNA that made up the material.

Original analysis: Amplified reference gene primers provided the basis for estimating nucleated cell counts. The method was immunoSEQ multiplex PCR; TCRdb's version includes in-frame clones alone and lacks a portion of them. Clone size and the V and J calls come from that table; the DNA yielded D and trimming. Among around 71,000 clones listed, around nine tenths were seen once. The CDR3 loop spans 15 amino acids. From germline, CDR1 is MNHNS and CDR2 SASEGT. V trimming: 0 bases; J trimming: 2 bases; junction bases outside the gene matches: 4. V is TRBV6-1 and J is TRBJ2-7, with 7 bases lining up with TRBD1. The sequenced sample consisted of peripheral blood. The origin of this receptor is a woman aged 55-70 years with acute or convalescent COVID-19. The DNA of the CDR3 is TGTGCCAGCAGTGAAGCCTTTGGGACAGCCTACGAGCAGTACTTC. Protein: CASSEAFGTAYEQYF.